This TCR beta chain stems from a study of T cell responses to AZD1222 COVID-19 vaccine. General study points: Spike-wide coverage was observed for vaccine-associated CD4 TCRs, with dominant responses at 160-218 and 743-854. Repertoire sampling was restricted to post-peak T cell response timepoints. White British people made up most donors, females outnumbered males, and clonal diversity was possibly underestimated.

Germline V gene data show CDR1 as MNHEY and CDR2 as SVGEGT. The ends lost 4 bases at V and 0 bases at J; junction bases unmatched: 3. There are 15 residues in the CDR3. Here immunoSEQ multiplex PCR was the method, and the copy in TCRdb shows in-frame clones only, minus some. The sample contains some 90,000 clones, roughly 90% of which appear only once. Of note for this clone: Its antigen is not identified.

The sample was peripheral blood, taken on day 0 of AZD1222 vaccination. The receptor's source is an adult in good health. J is TRBJ2-5 and V is TRBV6-2 or TRBV6-3; 9 bases map to TRBD1. DNA for the CDR3: TGTGCCAGCAGTTCGGGACAGGGACACCAAGAGACCCAGTACTTC. Encoded protein: CASSSGQGHQETQYF.